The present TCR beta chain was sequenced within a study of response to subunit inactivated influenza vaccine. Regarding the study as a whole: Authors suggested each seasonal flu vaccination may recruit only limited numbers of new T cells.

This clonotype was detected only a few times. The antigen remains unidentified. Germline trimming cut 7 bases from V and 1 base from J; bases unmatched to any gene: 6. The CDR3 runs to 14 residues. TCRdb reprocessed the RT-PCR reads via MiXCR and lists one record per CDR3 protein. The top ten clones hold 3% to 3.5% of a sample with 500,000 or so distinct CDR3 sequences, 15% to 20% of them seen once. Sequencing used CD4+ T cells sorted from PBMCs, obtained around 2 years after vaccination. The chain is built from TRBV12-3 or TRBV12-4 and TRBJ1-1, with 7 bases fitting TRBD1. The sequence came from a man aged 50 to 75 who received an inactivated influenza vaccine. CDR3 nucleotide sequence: TGTGCCAGCACTACCGGGACAGAGAACACTGAAGCTTTCTTT. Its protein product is CASTTGTENTEAFF.